The rows below give T cell receptor beta chains drawn from one sample of a study of cytomegalovirus exposure and HLA in healthy donors. Measured with immunoSEQ multiplex PCR; TCRdb has only the in-frame clones, and not every one. This sample has around 190,000 clones, with roughly 90% found just once. The sequencing input was PBMCs. These TCRs come from a young woman in good health and CMV-seronegative. The CDR3 runs from the conserved cysteine through the conserved F or W. A D gene is named only where the DNA matches it firmly. Clone size is stated in some rows and not others, as once, few, many or a class when expanded.

v_call	d_call	clone_size	j_call	cdr3_aa
TRBV6-5	.	.	TRBJ2-2	CASSLGGTGELFF
TRBV6-6	TRBD1	.	TRBJ1-2	CASASGTGNYGYTF
TRBV9	TRBD2	.	TRBJ2-3	CASSSQGLAGGDTQYF
TRBV15	TRBD1	.	TRBJ2-5	CATSSGQQETQYF
TRBV11-2	.	.	TRBJ2-7	CASSLVGGNSYEQYF
TRBV5-1	TRBD1	once	TRBJ2-5	CASRGQGVLGETQYF
TRBV7-2	.	few	TRBJ2-7	CASSLASGRPSYEQYF
TRBV19	.	.	TRBJ2-6	CASINRFSSGANVLTF
TRBV5-1	.	.	TRBJ1-2	CASSLDGLANYGYTF
TRBV29-1	TRBD1	.	TRBJ2-1	CSVAPGQVFGEQFF
TRBV4-1	.	.	TRBJ2-5	CASSQAGKKEETQYF
TRBV4-2	TRBD2	.	TRBJ2-3	CASSHAGTSGVADTQYF
TRBV9	TRBD2	.	TRBJ2-3	CASSNSGSLTDTQYF
TRBV28	.	once	TRBJ2-5	CASSQPQGGETQYF
TRBV6-1	TRBD1	few	TRBJ1-1	CASSASTGGDTEAFF
TRBV6-5	.	.	TRBJ2-2	CASSYSKNSPVGELFF
TRBV29-1	TRBD1	.	TRBJ2-7	CSVGQGASEQYF